Below are 31 T cell receptor beta chains sequenced from a single sample in a study of vaccination and CD4 T cells after COVID-19. An Oncomine TCR Beta short-read assay was used to sequence the DNA from cultured CD4+ T cells. TCRdb recomputed calls from the PCR reads with MiXCR, one row per CDR3 protein. The table has more than 15,000 distinct CDR3 sequences, roughly 47% seen once. Documented treatment: roughly 10-day PBMC culture with coronavirus spike peptide pools or control peptides (ViraFEST assay). These TCRs are of unknown antigen specificity. The specimen sequenced was CD4+ T cells from blood, cultured in vitro. These receptors were obtained from a human donor who had recovered from COVID-19.

This clonotype has more than one count but fewer than ten. The rearrangement joins TRBV10-3 to TRBJ2-7; 11 bases fit TRBD2. Losses at the gene ends were 6 bases for V and 0 bases for J; bases not matched to a gene: 1. This CDR3 is 14 amino acids long. The V gene's germline CDR1 is ENHRY and CDR2 SYGVKD. CDR3 amino acids: CAISGTSGSYEQYF. CDR3 sequence (DNA): TGTGCCATCAGCGGGACTAGCGGCTCCTACGAGCAGTACTTC.

The V and J genes are TRBV6-1 and TRBJ2-3, with 13 bases that match TRBD2. The length of the CDR3 is 15 residues. J lost 4 bases, V lost 5 bases, and 3 bases had no gene match. Germline V lookup: CDR1 MNHNS, CDR2 SASEGT. The CDR3 DNA sequence: TGTGCCAGCAGTACGACTAGCGGGAGGTCAGATACGCAGTATTTT. This encodes CASSTTSGRSDTQYF.

The chain carries TRBV6-2 or TRBV6-3 and TRBJ2-5; D is perhaps TRBD2 (8 bases). The germline V gene encodes CDR1 MNHEY and CDR2 SVGEGT. CDR3 length: 21 residues. Trimming removed 6 bases at V and 1 base at J, with 33 bases between. CDR3 coding DNA: TGTGCCAGCAGCCCTTACGACAGGGTTCGATTCGAGCGGGGGACCCAAGAGACCCAGTACTTC. Translated, it gives CASSPYDRVRFERGTQETQYF.

CDR3 residues: CASSLGPQAAAKNIQYF. CDR3 DNA sequence: TGTGCCAGCAGCTTGGGGCCGCAAGCTGCGGCCAAAAACATTCAGTACTTC. The gene calls are TRBV11-1 and TRBJ2-4; the D gene is possibly TRBD1 (5 bases). Germline CDR1 reads SGHAT; CDR2 reads FQDESV (reference sequence). The CDR3 sequence is 17 residues long. V lost 3 bases and J 1 base, leaving 16 bases between the germline ends.

This clonotype was picked up a small number of times. The rearrangement joins TRBV19 to TRBJ1-1, with 7 bases that match TRBD1. The junction had 6 bases not matched to a gene; V was cut back by 6 bases and J by 5 bases. This CDR3 is built from 13 residues. Germline assignment: CDR1 LNHDA and CDR2 SQIVND (reference sequence). The CDR3: CASRRGLRTEAFF. Here the CDR3 DNA reads TGTGCCAGTAGAAGGGGGCTTCGGACTGAAGCTTTCTTT.

This clonotype was detected a few times. The V call is TRBV28, the J call TRBJ1-2, with D unclear. The V and J ends lost 2 bases and 5 bases respectively, with 12 bases between them. Germline loops: CDR1 MDHEN, CDR2 SYDVKM. This CDR3 has 14 amino acids. CDR3 amino acids: CASSLSGPLYGYTF. The CDR3, as DNA: TGTGCCAGCAGTTTAAGCGGGCCTTTATATGGCTACACCTTC.

This clonotype has only a few counts. The genes are TRBV20-1 and TRBJ2-1; TRBD2 agrees at 12 bases. Germline CDR1 is DFQATT and CDR2 is SNEGSKA (reference sequence). The trim removed 3 bases at V and 4 bases at J, leaving 1 base unmatched. The CDR3 is made up of 14 amino acids. CDR3 in DNA: TGCAGTGCTAGCACTAGCGGGGGGTACAATGAGCAGTTCTTC. Translated: CSASTSGGYNEQFF.

J is TRBJ2-2 and V is TRBV28, with 9 bases lining up with TRBD1. The CDR3 loop spans 18 amino acids. V lost 3 bases and J lost 0; bases outside the gene matches: 8. Germline CDR1 is MDHEN and CDR2 is SYDVKM. The CDR3 DNA is TGTGCCAGCAGTTTTTGGGGCACAGGGGGCGCGAACACCGGGGAGCTGTTTTTT. Amino acids: CASSFWGTGGANTGELFF.

The chain uses TRBV6-1 and TRBJ2-7, with no clear D. Germline lookup yields CDR1 MNHNS and CDR2 SASEGT. V lost 6 bases and J lost 5, with 17 bases in between. This CDR3 region has 14 residues. This CDR3 is CASRIASRPHEQYF. CDR3 in DNA: TGTGCCAGCAGAATAGCTTCCCGCCCCCACGAGCAGTACTTC.

The J gene is TRBJ1-2, the V gene TRBV2; 10 nucleotides align to TRBD1. The junction had 5 bases not matched to a gene; V was cut back by 8 bases and J by 2 bases. Per the germline V gene, CDR1 is SNHLY and CDR2 is FYNNEI. The CDR3 loop spans 14 amino acids. The chain's CDR3 is CASHRQGANYGYTF. CDR3 coding DNA: TGTGCCAGCCATAGACAGGGGGCGAACTATGGCTACACCTTC.

V is TRBV19 and J is TRBJ2-3, with TRBD2 matching 12 bases. The CDR3 is made up of 17 amino acids. Trimming took 1 base from V and 4 from J; bases not matched to a gene: 6. From germline, CDR1 is LNHDA and CDR2 SQIVND (reference sequence). Here the CDR3 DNA reads TGTGCCAGTAGTATAGCATACCTAGCGGGAGGGTCAGATACGCAGTATTTT. It yields the protein CASSIAYLAGGSDTQYF.

The genes are TRBV7-3 and TRBJ2-2, with unresolved D. Germline lookup yields CDR1 SGHTA and CDR2 FQGTGA. V lost 2 bases and J lost 3, with 4 bases in between. The CDR3 sequence is 13 residues long. The CDR3 DNA follows: TGTGCCAGCAGCTTATTAGACACCGGGGAGCTGTTTTTT. Its translation: CASSLLDTGELFF.

This clonotype was detected only a few times. The chain is built from TRBV20-1 and TRBJ2-5; 7 bases are a match to TRBD2. J gave up 3 bases and V 1 base, and 5 bases lay outside the gene matches. The CDR3 length is 14 residues. Germline V CDR1 and CDR2: DFQATT, SNEGSKA (reference sequence). CDR3 loop: CSARAGGREETQYF. CDR3 nucleotides: TGCAGTGCTAGAGCCGGCGGGAGAGAAGAGACCCAGTACTTC.

This clonotype has a single count. J is TRBJ1-5 and V is TRBV9; D is possibly TRBD1 (5 bases). There are 14 residues in the CDR3. Germline V gene sequence: CDR1 SGDLS, CDR2 YYNGEE. The V end lost 3 bases, the J end lost 6 bases, and 13 bases lay between the germline ends. CDR3 bases: TGTGCCAGCAGCGCCTCAGGGTCGGGTCAGCCCCAGCATTTT. Translating it yields CASSASGSGQPQHF.

This chain links TRBV9 with TRBJ1-1; D is unresolved. V was clipped by 3 bases and J by 0 bases, with 9 bases between them. The CDR3 contains 14 residues. The germline V gene has CDR1 SGDLS and CDR2 YYNGEE. The CDR3 nucleotides are TGTGCCAGCAGCGCTTCGCTGTTGAACACTGAAGCTTTCTTT. Amino acids: CASSASLLNTEAFF.

The rearrangement joins TRBV12-1 to TRBJ2-2; the table's TRBD2 call for D was not verified on the DNA. TRBV12-1 is a pseudogene. This CDR3 is 16 amino acids long. CDR3 loop: CASSFPSGRGTGELFF. In DNA form, the CDR3 reads TGTGCCAGCAGCTTTCCTAGCGGGAGGGGCACCGGGGAGCTGTTTTTT.

Of note for this clonotype: At one end the junction does not follow the germline gene, possibly because of a read error. The chain employs TRBV19 and TRBJ2-2, with unresolved D. This CDR3 contains 14 residues. CDR1 is LNHDA, CDR2 SQIVND, per germline (reference sequence). CDR3 in DNA: TGTGTCAGTAAAAGGCAGGAAAACACCGGGGAGCTGTTTTTT. This translates into CVSKRQENTGELFF.

The V call is TRBV15, the J call TRBJ2-3, with D possibly being TRBD1 (6 bases). Germline CDR1 LNHNV, CDR2 YYDKDF (reference sequence). The V end was cut by 3 bases, the J end by 2 bases, with 18 bases between. This CDR3 is 17 amino acids long. CDR3 sequence (DNA): TGTGCCACCAGCAGGACACAGGGTGGAACACACACAGATACGCAGTATTTT. Translation: CATSRTQGGTHTDTQYF.

This clonotype was counted only a few times. This chain links TRBV20-1 with TRBJ2-7, with TRBD2 matching 7 bases. V trimming: 0 bases; J trimming: 5 bases; junction bases outside the gene matches: 13. CDR3 length equals 16 residues. Looked up from germline, CDR1 is DFQATT and CDR2 is SNEGSKA (reference sequence). DNA of the CDR3: TGCAGTGCTAGAGACGCGGGCGGGGGACGCAGGGACGAGCAGTACTTC. Translation gives CSARDAGGGRRDEQYF.

The table lists this clonotype with a few counts. The chain joins TRBV20-1 to TRBJ1-2; 9 bases map to TRBD1. This CDR3 is built from 13 residues. Trimming cost V 4 bases and J 5 bases; bases outside gene matches: 5. Germline V lookup: CDR1 DFQATT, CDR2 SNEGSKA (reference sequence). The CDR3 nucleotides read TGCAGTGCTAAGGGGACAGGGCCTTATGGCTACACCTTC. Protein product: CSAKGTGPYGYTF.

This chain connects TRBV7-2 to TRBJ1-2, with TRBD1 identical over 8 bases. The germline CDR1 and CDR2 sequences are SGHTA and FQGNSA. The V segment lost 4 bases and the J segment 8 bases; nucleotides outside the gene matches: 12. The CDR3 is 15 residues long. CDR3 residues: CASSSRQGRLEGYTF. Here the CDR3 DNA reads TGTGCCAGCAGCTCGAGACAGGGGCGATTGGAAGGCTACACCTTC.

By share, this clonotype ranks as medium-sized. V is TRBV7-2 and J is TRBJ1-5, with D maybe TRBD1 (5 bases). The CDR3 totals 16 residues. The germline CDR1 and CDR2 sequences are SGHTA and FQGNSA. The V end lost 5 bases, the J end lost 3 bases, and 17 bases lay between the germline ends. CDR3 sequence reads: CASSLQSWGSNQPQHF. CDR3 bases: TGTGCCAGCAGCCTTCAGAGTTGGGGCTCCAATCAGCCCCAGCATTTT.

This clonotype was counted only a few times. This rearrangement joins TRBV28 to TRBJ1-1; no clear D. This CDR3 contains 13 residues. CDR1 and CDR2 (germline): MDHEN, SYDVKM. The V gene lost 5 bases and the J gene lost 5 bases, with 12 bases spanning the gap. In DNA, the CDR3 is TGTGCCAGCAGTGCGGGGTTGCAGACTGAAGCTTTCTTT. Amino acid sequence: CASSAGLQTEAFF.

The chain recombines TRBV18 with TRBJ2-6; tentatively, D is TRBD1 (5 bases). From germline, CDR1 is KGHSH and CDR2 LQKENI. The CDR3 length is 14 residues. Trimming took 2 bases from V and 4 from J, leaving 6 bases between them. The CDR3 nucleotides are TGTGCCAGCTCACCAGGGGCAGGGGCCAACGTCCTGACTTTC. The encoded protein is CASSPGAGANVLTF.

The CDR3: CASSYVGTGYTF. In DNA form, the CDR3 reads TGTGCCAGCAGTTATGTGGGTACCGGCTACACCTTC. The gene calls are TRBV6-5 and TRBJ1-2; D ambiguous. V gave up 3 bases and J gave up 8 bases, with 10 bases separating them. The CDR3 extends over 12 amino acids. Germline V gene lookup returns CDR1 MNHEY and CDR2 SVGAGI.

This clonotype was counted between two and nine times. The chain uses TRBV10-3 and TRBJ2-5; 8 positions agree with TRBD1. The V and J ends lost 11 bases and 0 bases, in that order; junction bases with no gene match: 8. Germline values: CDR1 ENHRY, CDR2 SYGVKD. The CDR3 runs 14 residues. The CDR3 here is CASQTGGYQETQYF. The CDR3 DNA reads as TGTGCCTCACAAACAGGGGGATACCAAGAGACCCAGTACTTC.

The J gene is TRBJ2-3, the V gene TRBV18; 8 bases fit TRBD2. Germline V gene lookup returns CDR1 KGHSH and CDR2 LQKENI. The V and J ends lost 0 bases and 0 bases, in that order; junction bases with no gene match: 2. The CDR3 totals 16 residues. The CDR3 loop is CASSPPGLGSTDTQYF. DNA of the CDR3: TGTGCCAGCTCACCACCGGGACTAGGAAGCACAGATACGCAGTATTTT.

This clonotype has a handful of counts. The chain uses TRBV20-1 and TRBJ1-2, with D possibly being TRBD1 (5 bases). Germline V gene sequence: CDR1 DFQATT, CDR2 SNEGSKA (reference sequence). The V end lost 6 bases, the J end lost 2 bases, and 16 bases lay between the germline ends. The CDR3 is 14 amino acids. CDR3 sequence (DNA): TGCAGTGCGGCGGCGGGGACTAAAAACTATGGCTACACCTTC. This gives the protein CSAAAGTKNYGYTF.

This rearrangement joins TRBV30 to TRBJ2-1; D gene uncertain. This CDR3 region has 13 residues. Per the germline V gene, CDR1 is GTSNPN and CDR2 is SVGIG (reference sequence). The ends were cut back, 3 bases at V and 0 bases at J, with 6 bases in the middle. The DNA for the CDR3 is TGTGCCTGGAGGGCGAGCTCCTACAATGAGCAGTTCTTC. Translating gives CAWRASSYNEQFF.

This clonotype occurred a few times. V is TRBV6-2 or TRBV6-3 and J is TRBJ2-1, with a possible D match to TRBD2 (5 bases). CDR1 is MNHEY and CDR2 is SVGEGT in the germline V gene. V lost 5 bases, J lost 5 bases, and 7 bases lay in between. This CDR3 is built from 12 residues. The CDR3 DNA sequence: TGTGCCAGCAGTCTTAGCGACAATGAGCAGTTCTTC. Its translation is CASSLSDNEQFF.

This clonotype showed up just a few times. This chain joins TRBV6-4 and TRBJ2-3; D gene uncertain. This CDR3 spans 14 amino acids. V dropped 3 bases and J dropped 2 bases, with 9 bases sitting between them. Germline assignment: CDR1 MRHNA and CDR2 SNTAGT. The chain's CDR3 is CASSERGITDTQYF. CDR3 coding DNA: TGTGCCAGCAGTGAACGTGGAATCACAGATACGCAGTATTTT.